This T cell receptor (beta chain) was found in a study of T cells after yellow fever vaccination. General study findings and limits: There was a small share of clonotypes that showed up in both the CD4 and CD8 compartments. The study re-detected most primary-vaccination clones after the booster (nearly 97% CD4, around 90% CD8). Within FACS-sorted repertoires, abundant clonotypes contaminating from the bulk population could be present.

V was trimmed by 0 bases and J by 4 bases, leaving 8 bases between them. From germline, CDR1 is WNHNN and CDR2 SYGVQD (reference sequence). The length of the CDR3 is 14 residues. This clonotype was seen many times. The antigen is undetermined. Template-switching 5'RACE yielded the TCR cDNA; a universal primer site and UMIs were added in the process. TCRdb re-derived calls from the 5' RACE reads in MiXCR, one entry per CDR3 protein. The data contain about 300,000 distinct CDR3 sequences, roughly 9% of them singletons. Sequences were derived from CD4+ T cells sorted from PBMCs, sampled 5 days after the yellow fever booster vaccination. The V gene is TRBV10-1, the J gene TRBJ2-3, with TRBD2 as a possible D gene (6 bases). This TCR came from a man younger than 35 who received the YFV17D yellow fever vaccine. In nucleotides, the CDR3 is TGCGCCAGCAGTGAGTCCGGAGGGGCAGATACGCAGTATTTT. It encodes CASSESGGADTQYF.